A selection of T cell receptor beta chains follows, all from one sample in a study of T cells after yellow fever vaccination. TCRdb analysed the 5' RACE reads with MiXCR anew, one entry per CDR3 protein. Of about 26,000 distinct CDR3 sequences listed, under 5.5% were seen once; the top ten hold roughly two fifths. The specimen comprised PBMCs, either bulk or a sorted T-cell subset (CD4+, CD8+, memory, or dextramer-sorted; not recorded which), sampled on the day of the yellow fever booster vaccination. These receptors were obtained from a young man who received the YFV17D yellow fever vaccine. Both conserved end residues are part of each CDR3. D genes are given only for firm matches. The size entry is marked missing in some rows and otherwise reads once, few, many or a size class.

clone size: -
V gene: TRBV5-7
J gene: TRBJ1-1
D gene: -
CDR3 DNA: TGTGCCAGCAGCTTGGTAACCGGACATCCGTTGAACACTGAAGCTTTCTTT
CDR3 protein: CASSLVTGHPLNTEAFF

clone size: many
V gene: TRBV7-2
J gene: TRBJ1-5
D gene: TRBD1
CDR3 DNA: TGTGCCAGCAGCTTAGACAGGGGGCGCGGTCAGCCCCAGCATTTT
CDR3 protein: CASSLDRGRGQPQHF

clone size: -
V gene: TRBV7-9
J gene: TRBJ1-6
D gene: TRBD1
CDR3 DNA: TGTGCCAGCAGCTGGACCGGGACAGGGGATTCACCCCTCCACTTT
CDR3 protein: CASSWTGTGDSPLHF

clone size: -
V gene: TRBV29-1
J gene: TRBJ1-2
D gene: -
CDR3 DNA: TGCAGCGCAGGGACATCGGGGGGTGGCTACACCTTC
CDR3 protein: CSAGTSGGGYTF

clone size: many
V gene: TRBV12-3/TRBV12-4
J gene: TRBJ2-3
D gene: -
CDR3 DNA: TGTGCCAGCAGTTTCCATAGGCTCCCGGGTACGCAGTATTTT
CDR3 protein: CASSFHRLPGTQYF

clone size: many
V gene: TRBV20-1
J gene: TRBJ2-3
D gene: TRBD2
CDR3 DNA: TGCAGTGCTAGTAGCGGGGGGCATACGCAGTATTTT
CDR3 protein: CSASSGGHTQYF

clone size: many
V gene: TRBV23-1
J gene: TRBJ1-6
D gene: -
CDR3 DNA: TGCGCCAGGCCCCTCTCAGAGGGGAAGACTTCACCCCTCCACTTT
CDR3 protein: CARPLSEGKTSPLHF

clone size: many
V gene: TRBV5-1
J gene: TRBJ2-4
D gene: -
CDR3 DNA: TGCGCCAGCAGCGGAGGGGGGGCCTCCCTAAGTAACATTCAGTACTTC
CDR3 protein: CASSGGGASLSNIQYF

clone size: -
V gene: TRBV19
J gene: TRBJ1-2
D gene: -
CDR3 DNA: TGTGCCAGTAGTACCAGGGCGAACTATGGCTACACCTTC
CDR3 protein: CASSTRANYGYTF

clone size: many
V gene: TRBV6-5
J gene: TRBJ1-1
D gene: -
CDR3 DNA: TGTGCCAGCAGTTGGTACAGGGAGAACACTGAAGCTTTCTTT
CDR3 protein: CASSWYRENTEAFF

clone size: many
V gene: TRBV7-2
J gene: TRBJ2-2
D gene: -
CDR3 DNA: TGTGCCAGCAGCCCATCCGGGGAGCTGTTTTTT
CDR3 protein: CASSPSGELFF

clone size: medium-sized
V gene: TRBV29-1
J gene: TRBJ2-3
D gene: -
CDR3 DNA: TGCAGCGTTGGTGAATGGCGGGGAGGGGGCGATACGCAGTATTTT
CDR3 protein: CSVGEWRGGGDTQYF

clone size: many
V gene: TRBV7-9
J gene: TRBJ2-1
D gene: TRBD1
CDR3 DNA: TGTGCCAGCAGCCCGGACAGGGCTAGGGGCAATGAGCAGTTCTTC
CDR3 protein: CASSPDRARGNEQFF

clone size: many
V gene: TRBV6-5
J gene: TRBJ1-1
D gene: -
CDR3 DNA: TGTGCCAGCAGTTCCGCAGGAGGCGGCAAATCAGAAGCTTTCTTT
CDR3 protein: CASSSAGGGKSEAFF

clone size: many
V gene: TRBV5-1
J gene: TRBJ2-2
D gene: -
CDR3 DNA: TGCGCCAGCAGCTTGAGGGCTTCGAACACCGGGGAGCTGTTTTTT
CDR3 protein: CASSLRASNTGELFF

clone size: many
V gene: TRBV5-1
J gene: TRBJ1-1
D gene: -
CDR3 DNA: TGCGCCAGCAGCCCGGGGTCCCATGAATGGACTGAAGCTTTCTTT
CDR3 protein: CASSPGSHEWTEAFF

clone size: -
V gene: TRBV5-4
J gene: TRBJ1-2
D gene: -
CDR3 DNA: TGTGCCAGCAGCTTGTCTTCAGGCTACACCTTC
CDR3 protein: CASSLSSGYTF

clone size: many
V gene: TRBV24-1
J gene: TRBJ2-3
D gene: -
CDR3 DNA: TGTGCCACCAGTGATTTTGGGGGAGGCACAGATACGCAGTATTTT
CDR3 protein: CATSDFGGGTDTQYF

clone size: -
V gene: TRBV29-1
J gene: TRBJ2-3
D gene: -
CDR3 DNA: TGCAGCGTTGAAGATTACAGGTTGGACGGCGGGGTCGAGACAGATACGCAGTATTTT
CDR3 protein: CSVEDYRLDGGVETDTQYF

clone size: many
V gene: TRBV5-1
J gene: TRBJ2-1
D gene: -
CDR3 DNA: TGCGCCAGCAGCCCCGGACAGTGGGGGGGTGGTGAGCAGTTCTTC
CDR3 protein: CASSPGQWGGGEQFF

clone size: many
V gene: TRBV7-3
J gene: TRBJ2-2
D gene: TRBD1
CDR3 DNA: TGTGCCAGCAGCCCACGGACAGGGGGGTCCCCCGGGGAGCTGTTTTTT
CDR3 protein: CASSPRTGGSPGELFF

clone size: many
V gene: TRBV6-4
J gene: TRBJ2-2
D gene: -
CDR3 DNA: TGTGCCAGCAGTGACCCCAGGGAGGGGGACACCGGGGAGCTGTTTTTT
CDR3 protein: CASSDPREGDTGELFF

clone size: many
V gene: TRBV5-1
J gene: TRBJ2-3
D gene: -
CDR3 DNA: TGCGCCAGCAGCTTGGTCTACCATAGCACAGATACGCAGTATTTT
CDR3 protein: CASSLVYHSTDTQYF

clone size: many
V gene: TRBV6-2/TRBV6-3
J gene: TRBJ1-2
D gene: -
CDR3 DNA: TGTGCCAGCAGTACTCCGGGCGTTAACTATGGCTACACCTTC
CDR3 protein: CASSTPGVNYGYTF

clone size: -
V gene: TRBV25-1
J gene: TRBJ2-4
D gene: -
CDR3 DNA: TGTGCCAGCAGAAGGGCCGCAAAAGTCTACTTC
CDR3 protein: CASRRAAKVYF

clone size: many
V gene: TRBV7-6
J gene: TRBJ1-2
D gene: TRBD1
CDR3 DNA: TGTGCCAGCAGCCCCCAACCAGGGGGCCCTGGCTACACCTTC
CDR3 protein: CASSPQPGGPGYTF

clone size: many
V gene: TRBV20-1
J gene: TRBJ1-1
D gene: -
CDR3 DNA: TGCAGTGCTGGAGACCCGGGGGGGAACACTGAAGCTTTCTTT
CDR3 protein: CSAGDPGGNTEAFF

clone size: medium-sized
V gene: TRBV4-3
J gene: TRBJ2-3
D gene: -
CDR3 DNA: TGCGCCAGCAGCCCCCCGAGGGCCGATACGCAGTATTTT
CDR3 protein: CASSPPRADTQYF

clone size: few
V gene: TRBV3-1
J gene: TRBJ2-3
D gene: TRBD2
CDR3 DNA: TGTGCCAGCAGCCAAGGAACTAGCGCTTACACAGATACGCAGTATTTT
CDR3 protein: CASSQGTSAYTDTQYF

clone size: many
V gene: TRBV12-3/TRBV12-4
J gene: TRBJ1-2
D gene: -
CDR3 DNA: TGTGCCAGCAACCTACAGGGCCGTGGCTACACCTTC
CDR3 protein: CASNLQGRGYTF

clone size: many
V gene: TRBV5-1
J gene: TRBJ2-5
D gene: -
CDR3 DNA: TGCGCCAGCAGCCCGGGGGCCCCCGGTCGGGAGACCCAGTACTTC
CDR3 protein: CASSPGAPGRETQYF

clone size: many
V gene: TRBV29-1
J gene: TRBJ2-3
D gene: TRBD2
CDR3 DNA: TGCAGCGTTGAGCGGGGGGGCACAGATACGCAGTATTTT
CDR3 protein: CSVERGGTDTQYF

clone size: many
V gene: TRBV9
J gene: TRBJ2-3
D gene: -
CDR3 DNA: TGTGCCAGTGGGCTAGGAGCAGATACGCAGTATTTT
CDR3 protein: CASGLGADTQYF

clone size: many
V gene: TRBV6-5
J gene: TRBJ1-5
D gene: -
CDR3 DNA: TGTGCCAGCAGTATAAGTTATAGCAATCAGCCCCAGCATTTT
CDR3 protein: CASSISYSNQPQHF

clone size: -
V gene: TRBV5-1
J gene: TRBJ2-5
D gene: -
CDR3 DNA: TGCGCCAGCTCCGACAGGAACCAAGAGACCCAGTACTTC
CDR3 protein: CASSDRNQETQYF

clone size: many
V gene: TRBV7-2
J gene: TRBJ2-3
D gene: -
CDR3 DNA: TGTGCCAGCAGCTTACTAGCCGGAACAGATACGCAGTATTTT
CDR3 protein: CASSLLAGTDTQYF

clone size: -
V gene: TRBV4-3
J gene: TRBJ2-3
D gene: -
CDR3 DNA: TGCGCCAGCAGCCAAGATATAGGGGATACGCAGTATTTT
CDR3 protein: CASSQDIGDTQYF